This T cell receptor (beta chain) emerged from a study of HIV-infected patients and healthy controls. Study results and limitations: CDR3 sharing between individuals was lower in HIV-infected patients than in healthy controls.

By sample fraction, this clonotype is medium-sized. Its antigen remains unknown. This CDR3 is 17 amino acids long. The V and J ends lost 11 bases and 6 bases respectively, with 28 bases between them. cDNA was made from 400 to 500 ng RNA using alpha and beta constant primers. Using multiplexing indices, alpha and beta chain libraries were generated apart by chain-specific third strand synthesis. TCRdb recomputed calls from the 5' RACE reads with MiXCR, one row per CDR3 protein. The data show roughly 20,000 distinct CDR3 sequences, around a tenth seen once. The repertoire came from unfractionated whole blood and reflected all unsorted peripheral T cells. Control samples came from ten uninfected healthy donors, several of them resampled after 2 to 4 months. Peripheral blood, 2.5 ml, was drawn for RNA extraction.

Sample: blood. The rearrangement joins TRBV12-3 or TRBV12-4 to TRBJ2-2; D may match TRBD1 or TRBD2 (7 bases each). This TCR derives from an adult in good health. The CDR3 nucleotides are TGTGCCGTACCCGGGGGGACAGCCACACTGAGTCCCGGGGAGCTGTTTTTT. Amino acids: CAVPGGTATLSPGELFF.